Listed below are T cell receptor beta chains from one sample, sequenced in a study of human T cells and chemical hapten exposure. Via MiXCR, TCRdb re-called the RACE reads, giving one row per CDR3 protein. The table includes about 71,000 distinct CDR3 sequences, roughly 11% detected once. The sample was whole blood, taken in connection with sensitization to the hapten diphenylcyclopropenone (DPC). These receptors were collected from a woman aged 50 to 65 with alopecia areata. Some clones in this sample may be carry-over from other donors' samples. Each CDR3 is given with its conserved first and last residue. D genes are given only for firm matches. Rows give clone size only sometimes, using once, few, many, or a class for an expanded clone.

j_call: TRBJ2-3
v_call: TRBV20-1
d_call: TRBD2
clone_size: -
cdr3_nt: TGCAGTGGTACTAGCGGCACAGATACGCAGTATTTT
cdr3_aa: CSGTSGTDTQYF

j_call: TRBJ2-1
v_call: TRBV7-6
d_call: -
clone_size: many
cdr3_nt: TGTGCCAGCAGCCAGGGCGCCTACAATGAGCAGTTCTTC
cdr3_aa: CASSQGAYNEQFF

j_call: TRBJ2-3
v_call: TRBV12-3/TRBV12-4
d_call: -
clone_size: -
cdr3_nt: TGTGCCAGCAGTCGGACCGCTTTGGCGAGGACTAGCACAGATACGCAGTATTTT
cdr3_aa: CASSRTALARTSTDTQYF

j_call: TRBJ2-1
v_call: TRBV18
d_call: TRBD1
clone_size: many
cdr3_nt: TGTGCCAGCTCGGGGGGGACAGGGAGCTCCTACAATGAGCAGTTCTTC
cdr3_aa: CASSGGTGSSYNEQFF

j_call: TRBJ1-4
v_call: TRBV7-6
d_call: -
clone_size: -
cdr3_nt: TGTGCCAGCAGCTCACAACAGGTTTCTGAGGAAAAACTGTTTTTT
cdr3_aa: CASSSQQVSEEKLFF

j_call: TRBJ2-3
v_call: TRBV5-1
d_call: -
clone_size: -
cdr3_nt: TGCGCCAGCAGCTTCCGCTCTTGGGACCTCCAAGCCAGGCCTTATTTT
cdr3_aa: CASSFRSWDLQARPYF

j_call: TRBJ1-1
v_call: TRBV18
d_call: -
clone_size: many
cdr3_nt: TGTGCCAGCTCACCACCCGGGGGCGGGGCTGAAGCTTTCTTT
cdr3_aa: CASSPPGGGAEAFF

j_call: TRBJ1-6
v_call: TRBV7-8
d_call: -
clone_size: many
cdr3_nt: TGTGCCAGCAGCCCCGAGTTCGATTCACCCCTCCACTTT
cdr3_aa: CASSPEFDSPLHF

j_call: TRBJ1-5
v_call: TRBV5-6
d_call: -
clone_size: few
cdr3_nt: TGTGCCAGCAGCCGAACCTCTGACCAGCCCCAGCATTTT
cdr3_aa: CASSRTSDQPQHF

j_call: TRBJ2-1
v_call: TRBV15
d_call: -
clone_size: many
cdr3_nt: TGTGCCACCAGCAGAGGGTATCAACAGGATACCTACAATGAGCAGTTCTTC
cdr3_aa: CATSRGYQQDTYNEQFF

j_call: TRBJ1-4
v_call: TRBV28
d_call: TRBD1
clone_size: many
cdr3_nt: TGTGCCAGCAGTTTTGAGGGGGCAAGAGAAAAACTGTTTTTT
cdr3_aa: CASSFEGAREKLFF

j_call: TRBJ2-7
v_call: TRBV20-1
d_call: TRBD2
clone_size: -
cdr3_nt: TGCAGTGCTACCTGGACTAGCGGCGTTTACGAGCAGTACTTC
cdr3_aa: CSATWTSGVYEQYF

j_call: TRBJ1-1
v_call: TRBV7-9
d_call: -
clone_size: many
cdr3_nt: TGTGCCAGCAGCTTAGGTGGCGGGCGTGGGAACACTGAAGCTTTCTTT
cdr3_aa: CASSLGGGRGNTEAFF

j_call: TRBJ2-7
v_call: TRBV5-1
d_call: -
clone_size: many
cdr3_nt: TGCGCCAGCAGCTTGGACGTGACAGGCTACGAGCAGTACTTC
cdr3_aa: CASSLDVTGYEQYF

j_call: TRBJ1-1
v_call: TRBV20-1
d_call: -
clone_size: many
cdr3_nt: TGCAGTGCACTACAGGGAAACACTGAAGCTTTCTTT
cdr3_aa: CSALQGNTEAFF

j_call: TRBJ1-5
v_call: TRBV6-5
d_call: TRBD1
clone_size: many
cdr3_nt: TGTGCCAGCAGTAACCTCCGAAGGGCAGGGGGAGTCAATCAGCCCCAGCATTTT
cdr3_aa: CASSNLRRAGGVNQPQHF

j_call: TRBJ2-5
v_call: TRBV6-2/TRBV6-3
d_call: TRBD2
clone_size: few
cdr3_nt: TGTGCCAGCAGGCCAGCGGGAGGGCATGGAGAGACCCAGTACTTC
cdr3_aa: CASRPAGGHGETQYF

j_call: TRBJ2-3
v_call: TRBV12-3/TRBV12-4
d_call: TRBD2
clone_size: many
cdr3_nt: TGTGCCAGCAGTACTAGCGGGGCGGCCTCTAGCACAGATACGCAGTATTTT
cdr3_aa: CASSTSGAASSTDTQYF

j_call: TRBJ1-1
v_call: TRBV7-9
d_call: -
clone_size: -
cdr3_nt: TGTGCCAGCACCCTTACACAGAACACTGAAGCTTTCTTT
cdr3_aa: CASTLTQNTEAFF

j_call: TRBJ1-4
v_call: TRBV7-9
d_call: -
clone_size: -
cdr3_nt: TGTGCCAGCAGCTTATGGCCAGGGACTGAAAAACTGTTTTTT
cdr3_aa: CASSLWPGTEKLFF

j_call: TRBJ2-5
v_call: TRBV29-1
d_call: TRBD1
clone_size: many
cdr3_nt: TGCAGCGTTCTCCAGCCCCGGACAGGGCGGGAGACCCAGTACTTC
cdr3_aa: CSVLQPRTGRETQYF

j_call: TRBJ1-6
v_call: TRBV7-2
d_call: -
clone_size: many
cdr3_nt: TGTGCCAGCAGCTTGTCCAATTCACCCCTCCACTTT
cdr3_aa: CASSLSNSPLHF

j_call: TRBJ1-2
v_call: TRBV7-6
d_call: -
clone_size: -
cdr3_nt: TGTGCCAGCAGCCCGTCACACGGACCGGGCGGCTACACCTTC
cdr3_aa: CASSPSHGPGGYTF

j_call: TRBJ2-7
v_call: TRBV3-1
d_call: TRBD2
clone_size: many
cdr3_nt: TGTGCCAGCAGCCAAGATATCGGGACTAGAGCTTACGAGCAGTACTTC
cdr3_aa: CASSQDIGTRAYEQYF

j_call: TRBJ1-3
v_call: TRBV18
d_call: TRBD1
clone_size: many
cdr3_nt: TGTGCCAGCTCACCCCTGCGCGACAGGGGGCCCTCTGGAAACACCATATATTTT
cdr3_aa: CASSPLRDRGPSGNTIYF

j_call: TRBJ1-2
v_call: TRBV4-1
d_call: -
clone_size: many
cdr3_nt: TGCGCCAGCAGCCAAGGAACCAGGGATTTGTATGGCTACACCTTC
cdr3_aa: CASSQGTRDLYGYTF

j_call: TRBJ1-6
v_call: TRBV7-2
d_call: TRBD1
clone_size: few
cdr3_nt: TGTGCCAGCAGCTTAGCAGGCAGGGGGCTCGGTTCACCCCTCCACTTT
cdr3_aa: CASSLAGRGLGSPLHF

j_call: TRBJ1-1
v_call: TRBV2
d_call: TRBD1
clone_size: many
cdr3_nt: TGTGCCAGCAAAGCCGGGACAGGCTCTGAAGCTTTCTTT
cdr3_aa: CASKAGTGSEAFF